This T cell receptor beta chain appears in the sequencing data of a study of blood T cell repertoires in COVID-19. At the level of the study: The United States, Italy and Spain supplied acute and convalescent COVID-19 samples. Nucleic acid was either cDNA or gDNA, and it came from T cells, B-cell-depleted T cells, or PBMCs.

V was shortened by 6 bases and J by 8 bases, with 22 bases between the two germline ends. This CDR3 is 15 amino acids long. The germline V gene encodes CDR1 SEHNR and CDR2 FQNEAQ (reference sequence). In the source study's methods: Amplification of reference gene primers provided the estimated nucleated cell counts. Assay used: immunoSEQ multiplex PCR; TCRdb lists only in-frame clones, some missing. The V and J calls and clone size are taken from that table; D and trimming were inferred from the DNA. Seen here are some 150,000 clones, over 80% observed once, and the top ten hold approximately 0.98%. The sequencing input was peripheral blood. This sequence was found in a woman in her fifties or sixties with acute or convalescent COVID-19. The chain is built from TRBV7-9 and TRBJ1-2; tentatively, D is TRBD1 (6 bases). CDR3 sequence (DNA): TGTGCCAGCAGTCAGGACAGCCCGACCGTGGGCGGCTACACCTTC. It translates to CASSQDSPTVGGYTF.